The 27 T cell receptor beta chains listed next were all sequenced from one sample in a study of shared clonotypes between healthy human individuals. Repertoires were generated with immunoSEQ multiplex PCR, while TCRdb's copy carries only in-frame clones and drops some. Altogether hundreds of thousands of clones are present, roughly 95% being singletons, with the ten largest covering roughly 0.06%. What was sequenced was naive CD4+ T cells sorted from blood. Subset: CD45RA+ positively selected. The receptors come from a young woman in good health.

V and J are TRBV30 and TRBJ1-3, with a tentative D call TRBD1 (6 bases). Germline V gives CDR1 GTSNPN, CDR2 SVGIG (reference sequence). The ends were cut back, 7 bases at V and 2 bases at J, with 12 bases in the middle. The CDR3 loop spans 13 amino acids. The CDR3 loop is CALGTGPGNTIYF. The CDR3 nucleotides are TGTGCCTTGGGAACAGGGCCTGGAAACACCATATATTTT. Drawing the rest from reference TRBV30 and TRBJ1-3, the complete variable domain is SQTIHQWPATLVQPVGSPLSLECTVEGTSNPNLYWYRQAAGRGLQLLFYSVGIGQISSEVPQNLSASRPQDRQFILSSKKLLLSDSGFYLCALGTGPGNTIYFGEGSWLTVV.

This clone has only one observation. The chain carries TRBV11-1 and TRBJ2-5, with 11 bases aligning to TRBD2. Germline V gives CDR1 SGHAT, CDR2 FQDESV (reference sequence). This CDR3 is 16 amino acids long. J was trimmed by 4 bases and V by 3 bases; bases with no gene match: 7. CDR3 amino acids: CASSFQTSGTTETQYF. In nucleotides, the CDR3 is TGTGCCAGCAGCTTCCAGACTAGCGGGACGACAGAGACCCAGTACTTC.

V and J are TRBV5-8 and TRBJ2-7; 7 bases line up with TRBD1. Germline trimming cut 4 bases from V and 2 bases from J; bases unmatched to any gene: 6. This CDR3 region has 14 residues. Germline CDR1 is SGHTS and CDR2 is YDEGEE. CDR3 loop: CASSRYRGTYEQYF. For the CDR3, the DNA is TGTGCCAGCAGCCGATACAGGGGTACCTACGAGCAGTACTTC. Full variable domain (rest looked up from reference TRBV5-8 and TRBJ2-7): EAGVTQSPTHLIKTRGQQATLRCSPISGHTSVYWYQQALGLGLQFLLWYDEGEERNRGNFPPRFSGRQFPNYSSELNVNALELEDSALYLCASSRYRGTYEQYFGPGTRLTVT.

In DNA, the CDR3 is TGTGCCAGTAGTCCACAAACTGACAGGAACACTGAAGCTTTCTTT. Protein product: CASSPQTDRNTEAFF. The chain joins TRBV19 to TRBJ1-1; tentative D call: TRBD1 (5 bases). V was clipped by 5 bases and J by 1 base, with 14 bases between them. The CDR3 totals 15 residues. The germline V gene has CDR1 LNHDA and CDR2 SQIVND (reference sequence).

In its sample, this clone was seen once. J is TRBJ1-2 and V is TRBV13, with D perhaps matching TRBD1 (5 bases). The V and J ends lost 4 bases and 7 bases respectively, with 13 bases between them. In germline, CDR1 is PRHDT, CDR2 FYEKMQ (reference sequence). The CDR3 has 13 amino acids. CDR3 loop: CASSSLRVGGYTF. The CDR3 nucleotides are TGTGCCAGCAGCTCCCTCAGGGTTGGTGGCTACACCTTC.

The J gene is TRBJ1-2, the V gene TRBV7-3; 8 bases are a match to TRBD1. CDR3 size: 13 residues. Germline values: CDR1 SGHTA, CDR2 FQGTGA. V lost 5 bases and J lost 8; bases outside the gene matches: 7. The CDR3 region has the DNA TGTGCCAGCAGCGGTACAGGGGGGAAAGGCTACACCTTC. The encoded protein is CASSGTGGKGYTF. The whole variable domain, filled in from reference TRBV7-3 and TRBJ1-2, reads GAGVSQTPSNKVTEKGKYVELRCDPISGHTALYWYRQSLGQGPEFLIYFQGTGAADDSGLPNDRFFAVRPEGSVSTLKIQRTERGDSAVYLCASSGTGGKGYTFGSGTRLTVV.

The count of this clone is one. This rearrangement joins TRBV4-1 to TRBJ2-7, with 15 bases fitting TRBD2. The CDR3 has 18 residues. J lost 2 bases, V lost 4 bases, and 9 bases had no gene match. CDR1 is MGHRA and CDR2 is YSYEKL in the germline V gene. The CDR3 reads CASSPVGTSGRSTYEQYF. The CDR3 DNA reads TGCGCCAGCAGCCCAGTAGGGACTAGCGGGAGGAGTACCTACGAGCAGTACTTC.

DNA for the CDR3: TGTGCCAGCACTCAGGCGGCTAGCGGTTACAATGAGCAGTTCTTC. It is translated as CASTQAASGYNEQFF. The chain carries TRBV28 and TRBJ2-1, with 7 bases identical to TRBD2. The V gene's germline CDR1 is MDHEN and CDR2 SYDVKM. The CDR3 runs to 15 residues. The V and J ends lost 7 bases and 4 bases, in that order; junction bases with no gene match: 10.

The chain uses TRBV7-2 and TRBJ2-1; 12 nucleotides line up with TRBD2. From germline, CDR1 is SGHTA and CDR2 FQGNSA. V shed 5 bases, J shed 4 bases, and the junction held 3 bases outside the gene matches. The CDR3 totals 15 residues. Here the CDR3 DNA reads TGTGCCAGCAGCCAGACTAGCGGGAGATACAATGAGCAGTTCTTC. It is translated as CASSQTSGRYNEQFF.

The genes are TRBV6-6 and TRBJ1-2; TRBD1 matches 7 bases. The junction had 12 bases not matched to a gene; V was cut back by 7 bases and J by 10 bases. The germline CDR1 and CDR2 sequences are MNHNY and SVGAGI (reference sequence). The CDR3 consists of 13 residues. The CDR3 reads CASKLQGTQYYTF. The CDR3 nucleotides read TGTGCCAGCAAACTACAGGGGACGCAATACTACACCTTC.

V gene TRBV28 combines with J gene TRBJ1-1; D not certain. The CDR3 is made up of 11 amino acids. The V gene's germline CDR1 is MDHEN and CDR2 SYDVKM. V lost 2 bases to trimming and J lost 10 bases, with 8 bases between them. The CDR3 sequence: CASSLGPGAFF. The CDR3 DNA sequence: TGTGCCAGCAGTTTAGGCCCAGGAGCTTTCTTT.

The chain uses TRBV2 and TRBJ2-6; TRBD2 matches at 13 bases. J lost 0 bases, V lost 5 bases, and 16 bases had no gene match. Germline lookup yields CDR1 SNHLY and CDR2 FYNNEI. The CDR3 covers 22 residues. The CDR3 DNA is TGTGCCAGCAGTTTTCCCGGGACTAGCGGGACTCGGTTAGCCTCTGGGGCCAACGTCCTGACTTTC. Translation: CASSFPGTSGTRLASGANVLTF.

The gene calls are TRBV5-4 and TRBJ2-5; 13 bases align to TRBD2. TRBJ2-7 matches the DNA end more closely, so the J call is doubtful. Germline CDR1 is SGHNT and CDR2 is YYREEE (reference sequence). The CDR3 loop spans 15 amino acids. The CDR3 is CASSFGLAGAYEQYF. The CDR3 DNA reads as TGTGCCAGCAGCTTTGGACTAGCGGGAGCCTACGAGCAGTACTTC.

This chain links TRBV4-1 with TRBJ2-7, with TRBD2 identical over 7 bases. The J segment lost 3 bases and the V segment lost 1 base, leaving 9 bases of the junction unmatched. The CDR3 is 16 residues long. Germline lookup yields CDR1 MGHRA and CDR2 YSYEKL. As DNA, the CDR3 is TGCGCCAGCAGCCAAGGGGGTACTAGCGTAGGCTACGAGCAGTACTTC. This codes for CASSQGGTSVGYEQYF.

V and J are TRBV30 and TRBJ1-5; a weak D match, TRBD1 (5 bases). The CDR3 runs to 17 residues. V was trimmed by 0 bases and J by 0 bases, leaving 15 bases between them. CDR1 GTSNPN and CDR2 SVGIG come from the germline V gene (reference sequence). The CDR3 spells CAWSVPGTDYSNQPQHF. CDR3 nucleotides: TGTGCCTGGAGTGTACCCGGGACCGACTATAGCAATCAGCCCCAGCATTTT.

The rearrangement joins TRBV19 to TRBJ2-5; D may be TRBD1 (5 bases). Germline CDR1 is LNHDA and CDR2 is SQIVND (reference sequence). The CDR3 runs to 14 residues. V was pared by 0 bases and J by 4 bases, with 9 bases between. CDR3 sequence (DNA): TGTGCCAGTAGTATAGAAGGGCAGGGAGAGACCCAGTACTTC. Translation gives CASSIEGQGETQYF.

This chain links TRBV5-4 with TRBJ1-1; no clear D. Deletions cut 4 bases from V and 2 bases from J, with 9 bases between. The CDR3 is 13 residues long. The germline CDR1 and CDR2 sequences are SGHNT and YYREEE (reference sequence). DNA for the CDR3: TGTGCCAGCAGCCGACCCCCTAACACTGAAGCTTTCTTT. It is translated as CASSRPPNTEAFF.

The rearrangement uses TRBV5-1 and TRBJ2-7, with TRBD2 identical over 11 bases. The germline gives CDR1 SGHRS, CDR2 YFSETQ. The CDR3 extends over 15 amino acids. After removal of 0 bases from V and 3 bases from J, the junction contained 2 bases not matched to a gene. Here the CDR3 reads CASSLALAGDYEQYF. As DNA, the CDR3 is TGCGCCAGCAGCTTGGCACTAGCGGGAGACTACGAGCAGTACTTC.

The gene calls are TRBV28 and TRBJ1-1; D perhaps matches TRBD1 (5 bases). This CDR3 contains 12 residues. Trimming left V 2 bases short and J 6 bases short, with 7 bases between. Germline loops: CDR1 MDHEN, CDR2 SYDVKM. Here the CDR3 DNA reads TGTGCCAGCAGTTTAGCGGGGGCTGAAGCTTTCTTT. This codes for CASSLAGAEAFF.

This chain links TRBV23-1 with TRBJ2-7; D gene unclear. TRBV23-1 is sorted into the ORF group, with uncertain function. This CDR3 contains 13 residues. Trimming shortened V by 3 bases and J by 2 bases, and 8 bases separated the two germline ends. In DNA, the CDR3 is TGCGCCAGCAGTCACAAGTGCCCCTACGAGCAGTACTTC. Translated, it gives CASSHKCPYEQYF.

The rearrangement links TRBV6-6 to TRBJ1-5; tentative D call: TRBD1 (5 bases). V was shortened by 2 bases and J by 4 bases, with 9 bases between the two germline ends. Germline V gene data show CDR1 as MNHNY and CDR2 as SVGAGI (reference sequence). The CDR3 runs 14 residues. For the CDR3, the DNA is TGTGCCAGCAGTTACCAGGGCAGGAATCAGCCCCAGCATTTT. Residues: CASSYQGRNQPQHF.

The chain joins TRBV11-2 to TRBJ1-1; D unclear. Germline values: CDR1 SGHAT, CDR2 FQNNGV. This CDR3 has 14 amino acids. Trimming shortened V by 5 bases and J by 2 bases, and 12 bases separated the two germline ends. CDR3 coding DNA: TGTGCCAGCAGCCCTGCGCACGGTAACACTGAAGCTTTCTTT. This encodes CASSPAHGNTEAFF.

The V and J genes are TRBV19 and TRBJ1-5; a weak D match, TRBD1 (5 bases). The V and J ends lost 3 bases and 5 bases respectively, with 11 bases between them. The CDR3 runs 14 residues. Germline V CDR1 and CDR2: LNHDA, SQIVND (reference sequence). The CDR3 reads CASSIRDPDQPQHF. The CDR3 nucleotides read TGTGCCAGTAGTATCCGGGACCCTGATCAGCCCCAGCATTTT.

This chain joins TRBV5-8 and TRBJ2-7; D perhaps matches TRBD1 (7 bases). V lost 4 bases and J lost 4, with 12 bases in between. The CDR3 consists of 13 residues. CDR1 is SGHTS and CDR2 is YDEGEE in the germline V gene. For the CDR3, the DNA is TGTGCCAGCAGCCCAGGGGGGTGGTACGAGCAGTACTTC. This sequence encodes CASSPGGWYEQYF. Complete variable domain (other parts from reference TRBV5-8 and TRBJ2-7): EAGVTQSPTHLIKTRGQQATLRCSPISGHTSVYWYQQALGLGLQFLLWYDEGEERNRGNFPPRFSGRQFPNYSSELNVNALELEDSALYLCASSPGGWYEQYFGPGTRLTVT.

The chain links TRBV29-1 to TRBJ2-1; no definite D call. The CDR3 is 17 amino acids. Looked up from germline, CDR1 is SQVTM and CDR2 is ANQGSEA. Trimming left V 2 bases short and J 3 bases short, with 20 bases between. CDR3 region: CSVEYVSDTGVYNEQFF. DNA of the CDR3: TGCAGCGTTGAATATGTTTCAGATACTGGGGTCTACAATGAGCAGTTCTTC.

J is TRBJ2-6 and V is TRBV19; D gene unclear. This CDR3 has 15 amino acids. CDR1 and CDR2 from the germline V gene are LNHDA and SQIVND (reference sequence). Trimming removed 0 bases from V and 4 bases from J, with 7 bases in between. DNA for the CDR3: TGTGCCAGTAGTATAGATTCGGCGGGGGCCAACGTCCTGACTTTC. Encoded protein: CASSIDSAGANVLTF. The variable domain in full, completed from reference TRBV19 and TRBJ2-6, reads DGGITQSPKYLFRKEGQNVTLSCEQNLNHDAMYWYRQDPGQGLRLIYYSQIVNDFQKGDIAEGYSVSREKKESFPLTVTSAQKNPTAFYLCASSIDSAGANVLTFGAGSRLTVL.

This clone has a single count. The CDR3 nucleotides read TGTGCCAGCAGTTCTCCTAGCGGAAAATACGAGCAGTACTTC. Amino acids: CASSSPSGKYEQYF. The chain has TRBV28 and TRBJ2-7; 7 bases line up with TRBD2. The CDR3 sequence is 14 residues long. The J segment lost 4 bases and the V segment lost 4 bases, leaving 7 bases of the junction unmatched. Germline V gene sequence: CDR1 MDHEN, CDR2 SYDVKM.